Below are 17 T cell receptor beta chains sequenced from a single sample in a study of breast tumors, draining lymph nodes, adjacent tissues. TCRdb recomputed calls from the multiplex PCR reads with MiXCR, one row per CDR3 protein. The table includes about 220,000 distinct CDR3 sequences, around 35% detected once. Axillary draining lymph nodes of breast cancer patients supplied the node samples. The material sequenced was axillary lymph node tissue. The source of these receptors is a female donor with breast cancer. Some clones in this sample may be carry-over from other donors' samples.

On this clonotype: This CDR3 is missing its conserved last phenylalanine or tryptophan, likely due to a read error. The DNA is omitted, as the CDR3 cannot be located on it reliably, and the CDR3 follows TCRdb's listing. The chain links TRBV11-3 to TRBJ2-6. Per the germline V gene, CDR1 is SGHNT and CDR2 is YENEEA. The CDR3 contains 11 residues when both ends are counted. CDR3 loop: CASSLPTIWTS.

This clonotype appeared a few times. J is TRBJ2-7 and V is TRBV27; D may be TRBD1 or TRBD2 (5 bases each). Trimming pared 0 bases from V and 0 bases from J, leaving 12 bases between. The CDR3 has 16 amino acids. Per the germline V gene, CDR1 is MNHEY and CDR2 is SMNVEV (reference sequence). CDR3 nucleotides: TGTGCCAGCAGTTTATCGTGGGACGGCATCTCCTACGAGCAGTACTTC. This translates into CASSLSWDGISYEQYF.

The sample holds many counts of this clonotype. The genes are TRBV29-1 and TRBJ2-3; possibly TRBD1 for D (5 bases). Trimming removed 7 bases from V and 4 bases from J, with 21 bases in between. The CDR3 sequence is 15 residues long. Germline V gene sequence: CDR1 SQVTM, CDR2 ANQGSEA. CDR3 sequence reads: CSAIAGFKGADTQYF. In DNA, the CDR3 is TGCAGCGCGATTGCCGGGTTCAAAGGGGCAGATACGCAGTATTTT.

This clonotype has ten or more counts. V usage is TRBV20-1 and J usage is TRBJ2-1; 8 nucleotides align to TRBD2. The CDR3 totals 12 residues. Germline trimming cut 6 bases from V and 6 bases from J; bases unmatched to any gene: 4. Germline V gene data show CDR1 as DFQATT and CDR2 as SNEGSKA (reference sequence). The CDR3 nucleotides read TGCAGTGCGGAGCGGGAGTCCAATGAGCAGTTCTTC. This gives the protein CSAERESNEQFF.

Ten or more counts support this clonotype. The rearrangement links TRBV19 to TRBJ2-7; 10 nucleotides line up with TRBD1. Trimming cost V 3 bases and J 2 bases; bases outside gene matches: 10. Germline lookup yields CDR1 LNHDA and CDR2 SQIVND (reference sequence). The CDR3 totals 17 residues. This chain's CDR3 is CASSILGLGQGPYEQYF. In nucleotides, the CDR3 is TGTGCCAGTAGTATTTTGGGCTTGGGACAGGGGCCCTACGAGCAGTACTTC.

This chain connects TRBV19 to TRBJ1-2; no reliable D call. V lost 3 bases to trimming and J lost 9 bases, with 17 bases between them. The CDR3 spans 14 residues. Germline V CDR1 and CDR2: LNHDA, SQIVND (reference sequence). CDR3 in amino acids: CASSISGRRSSYTF. CDR3 nucleotide sequence: TGTGCCAGTAGTATTTCGGGCCGCAGGTCTAGCTACACCTTC.

The V gene is TRBV7-3, the J gene TRBJ2-5, with TRBD2 as a possible D gene (6 bases). Trimming shortened V by 5 bases and J by 4 bases, and 14 bases separated the two germline ends. CDR1 is SGHTA, CDR2 FQGTGA, per germline. The CDR3 runs to 14 residues. CDR3 sequence (DNA): TGTGCCAGCAGCACGACCTACGGGAGAGAGACCCAGTACTTC. It encodes CASSTTYGRETQYF. Full variable domain (outside the CDR3, taken from reference TRBV7-3 and TRBJ2-5): GAGVSQTPSNKVTEKGKYVELRCDPISGHTALYWYRQSLGQGPEFLIYFQGTGAADDSGLPNDRFFAVRPEGSVSTLKIQRTERGDSAVYLCASSTTYGRETQYFGPGTRLLVL.

This clonotype was detected ten times or more. CDR3 amino acids: CSAWGLNQETQYF. CDR3 nucleotides: TGCAGTGCCTGGGGACTGAACCAAGAGACCCAGTACTTC. The chain joins TRBV20-1 to TRBJ2-5, with D possibly being TRBD2 (6 bases). V lost 6 bases and J 0 bases, leaving 11 bases between the germline ends. From germline, CDR1 is DFQATT and CDR2 SNEGSKA (reference sequence). This CDR3 spans 13 amino acids.

The chain uses TRBV15 and TRBJ2-1; TRBD2 is a possible D gene (5 bases). CDR1 and CDR2 from the germline V gene are LNHNV and YYDKDF (reference sequence). The CDR3 consists of 19 residues. V was cut by 3 bases and J by 0 bases, with 21 bases left in between. The CDR3 region has the DNA TGTGCCACCAGCAGGGCTAATCGTATAGGACTCAACTCCTACAATGAGCAGTTCTTC. This encodes CATSRANRIGLNSYNEQFF.

This clonotype was detected many times. The rearrangement uses TRBV7-9 and TRBJ2-3, with 7 bases matching TRBD1. The germline V gene has CDR1 SEHNR and CDR2 FQNEAQ (reference sequence). V gave up 1 base and J gave up 4 bases; unmatched junction bases: 2. There are 14 residues in the CDR3. The CDR3 nucleotides are TGTGCCAGCAGCTTAGAGGGGGCTGCAGATACGCAGTATTTT. Its translation is CASSLEGAADTQYF.

This chain joins TRBV10-1 and TRBJ2-7, with no clear D. The CDR3 is made up of 12 amino acids. Germline CDR1 reads WNHNN; CDR2 reads SYGVQD (reference sequence). Between the trimmed V and J ends, which lost 8 bases and 2 bases, there was a span of 10 bases. CDR3 nucleotides: TGCGCCAGCTCTGGAGACGCCTACGAGCAGTACTTC. Translating gives CASSGDAYEQYF.

The chain links TRBV20-1 to TRBJ2-7; D is possibly TRBD2 (6 bases). V shed 6 bases and J shed 3 bases, with 15 bases lying between them. Germline V gene lookup returns CDR1 DFQATT and CDR2 SNEGSKA (reference sequence). The CDR3 covers 13 residues. CDR3 protein: CSAVPLASYEQYF. Here the CDR3 DNA reads TGCAGTGCGGTACCACTAGCCAGCTACGAGCAGTACTTC.

This clonotype was recorded many times. V is TRBV7-2 and J is TRBJ1-5; D gene ambiguous. V was pared by 1 base and J by 2 bases, with 3 bases between. CDR1 is SGHTA and CDR2 is FQGNSA in the germline V gene. This CDR3 comprises 13 residues. The DNA of the CDR3 is TGTGCCAGCAGCTTAGTTCGCAATCAGCCCCAGCATTTT. Translating it yields CASSLVRNQPQHF. The full variable domain, rest sourced from reference TRBV7-2 and TRBJ1-5, is GAGVSQSPSNKVTEKGKDVELRCDPISGHTALYWYRQSLGQGLEFLIYFQGNSAPDKSGLPSDRFSAERTGGSVSTLTIQRTQQEDSAVYLCASSLVRNQPQHFGDGTRLSIL.

The rearrangement links TRBV2 to TRBJ1-1; 8 bases are shared with TRBD1. CDR1 is SNHLY and CDR2 is FYNNEI in the germline V gene. The CDR3 runs to 11 residues. With 6 bases clipped from V and 11 bases from J, the junction kept 5 bases outside the gene matches. CDR3 DNA: TGTGCCAGCAGGTGGACAGGGTGGGCTTTCTTT. Translated: CASRWTGWAFF.

This clonotype was seen at least ten times. The rearrangement joins TRBV19 to TRBJ1-2; TRBD1 is a possible D gene (6 bases). Trimming took 3 bases from V and 2 from J, leaving 13 bases between them. From germline, CDR1 is LNHDA and CDR2 SQIVND (reference sequence). This CDR3 comprises 15 residues. DNA for the CDR3: TGTGCCAGTAGTATTGGACAGCAATCCAACTATGGCTACACCTTC. Translated, it gives CASSIGQQSNYGYTF.

The chain couples TRBV12-3 or TRBV12-4 to TRBJ2-2; D call uncertain. V was clipped by 3 bases and J by 5 bases, with 10 bases between them. The CDR3 loop spans 14 amino acids. The DNA of the CDR3 is TGTGCCAGCAGTTTGTATCAGCAGACCGGGGAGCTGTTTTTT. It encodes CASSLYQQTGELFF.

This clonotype was observed many times. V and J are TRBV24-1 and TRBJ2-7; D uncertain. The germline V gene encodes CDR1 KGHDR and CDR2 SFDVKD. The CDR3 covers 13 residues. Trimming took off 2 bases at V and 6 bases at J, with 10 bases between the two ends. The CDR3 is CATSDYGPREQYF. CDR3 DNA: TGTGCCACCAGTGATTATGGTCCCCGCGAGCAGTACTTC.